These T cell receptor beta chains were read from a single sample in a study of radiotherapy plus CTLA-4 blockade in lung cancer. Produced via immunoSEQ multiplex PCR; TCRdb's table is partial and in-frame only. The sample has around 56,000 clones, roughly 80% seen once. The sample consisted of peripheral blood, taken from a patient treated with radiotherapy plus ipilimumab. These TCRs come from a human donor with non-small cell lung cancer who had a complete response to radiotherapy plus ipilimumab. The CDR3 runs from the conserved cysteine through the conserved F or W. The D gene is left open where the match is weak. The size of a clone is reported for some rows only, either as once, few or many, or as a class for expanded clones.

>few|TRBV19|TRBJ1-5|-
TGTGCCAGTAGTTCGAGGGTTCTGAGCAATCAGCCCCAGCATTTT
CASSSRVLSNQPQHF
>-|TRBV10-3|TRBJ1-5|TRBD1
TGTGCCACAAGGGGACAGGGTAGGGATCAGCCCCAGCATTTT
CATRGQGRDQPQHF
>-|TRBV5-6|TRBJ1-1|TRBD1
TGTGCCAGCAGCTTCTGGACAGGCCCTCCCGACGCTGAAGCTTTCTTT
CASSFWTGPPDAEAFF
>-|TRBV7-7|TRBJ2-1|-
TGTGCTAGCAGCCCCCTTGCCGGTGAGCAGTTCTTC
CASSPLAGEQFF
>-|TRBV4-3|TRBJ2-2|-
TGCGCCAGCAGCATCGGATCTGGACTCGGCGGGGAGCTGTTTTTT
CASSIGSGLGGELFF
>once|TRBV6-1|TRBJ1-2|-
TGTGCCAGCAGAACGGGACACCCCTATGGCTACACCTTC
CASRTGHPYGYTF
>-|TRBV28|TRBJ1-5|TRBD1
TGTGCCAGCAGTTCGCACAGGGGTGGCAATCAGCCCCAGCATTTT
CASSSHRGGNQPQHF
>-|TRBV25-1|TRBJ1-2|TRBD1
TGTGCCAGCAGTGAATTGGACAGGGGCTATGGCTACACCTTC
CASSELDRGYGYTF
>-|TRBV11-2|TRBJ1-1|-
TGTGCCAGCAGCTTTCAGGAAAACACTGAAGCTTTCTTT
CASSFQENTEAFF
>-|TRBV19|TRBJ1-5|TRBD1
TGTGCCAGTAGCGGGACAGGGGGCCAGCCCCAGCATTTT
CASSGTGGQPQHF
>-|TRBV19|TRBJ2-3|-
TGTGCCAGTAGTTTTTCTAGCGATACGCAGTATTTT
CASSFSSDTQYF
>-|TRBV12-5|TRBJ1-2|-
TGTGCTAGTGGTTTGCTCTTTAAGGAGTTCCTCTATGGCTACACCTTC
CASGLLFKEFLYGYTF
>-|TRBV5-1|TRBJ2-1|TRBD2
TGCGCCAGCTATTCGACTAGCGGTTACAATGAGCAGTTCTTC
CASYSTSGYNEQFF
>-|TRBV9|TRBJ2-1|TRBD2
TGTGCCAGCAGCCCGCGGGAGACGTCCTACAATGAGCAGTTCTTC
CASSPRETSYNEQFF
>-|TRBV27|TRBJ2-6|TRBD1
TGTGCCACCGCGGACAGGGCCAAGTTTGCTGGGGCCAACGTCCTGACTTTC
CATADRAKFAGANVLTF
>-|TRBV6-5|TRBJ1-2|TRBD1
TGTGCCAGCAGCAGGGACAGGGTGTTATGGGGCTACACCTTC
CASSRDRVLWGYTF